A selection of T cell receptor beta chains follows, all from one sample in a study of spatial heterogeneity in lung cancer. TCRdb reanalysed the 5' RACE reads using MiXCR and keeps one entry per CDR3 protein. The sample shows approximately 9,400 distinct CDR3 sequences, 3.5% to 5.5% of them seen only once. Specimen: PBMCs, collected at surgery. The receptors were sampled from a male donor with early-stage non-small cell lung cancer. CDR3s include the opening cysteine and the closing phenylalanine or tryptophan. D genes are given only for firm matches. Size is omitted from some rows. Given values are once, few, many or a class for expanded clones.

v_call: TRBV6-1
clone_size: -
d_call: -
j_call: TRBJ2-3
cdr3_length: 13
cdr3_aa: CASHLQGLDTQYF
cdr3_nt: TGTGCCAGTCATCTACAGGGACTCGATACGCAGTATTTT

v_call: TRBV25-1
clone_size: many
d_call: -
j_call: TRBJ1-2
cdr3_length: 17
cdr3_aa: CASSDPPGSPANYGYTF
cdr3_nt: TGTGCCAGCAGTGACCCCCCGGGGAGCCCGGCTAACTATGGCTACACCTTC

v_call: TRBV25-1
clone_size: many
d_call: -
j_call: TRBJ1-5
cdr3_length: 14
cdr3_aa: CASSEKGPNQPQHF
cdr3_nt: TGTGCCAGCAGTGAAAAAGGGCCCAATCAGCCCCAGCATTTT

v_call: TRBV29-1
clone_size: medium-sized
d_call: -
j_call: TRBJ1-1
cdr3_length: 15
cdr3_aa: CSVDGIPLAEQEAFF
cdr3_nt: TGCAGCGTGGACGGGATCCCTCTAGCAGAACAGGAAGCTTTCTTT

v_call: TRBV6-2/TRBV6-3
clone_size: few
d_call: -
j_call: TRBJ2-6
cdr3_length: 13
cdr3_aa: CASTDSGANVLTF
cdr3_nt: TGTGCCAGCACCGATTCTGGGGCCAACGTCCTGACTTTC

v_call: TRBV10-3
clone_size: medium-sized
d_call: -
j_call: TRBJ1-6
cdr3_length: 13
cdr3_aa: CAINGGGRSPLHF
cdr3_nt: TGTGCCATCAATGGGGGCGGACGATCACCCCTCCACTTT

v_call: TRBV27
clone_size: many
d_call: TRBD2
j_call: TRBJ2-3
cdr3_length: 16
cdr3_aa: CASSPLAGGSADTQYF
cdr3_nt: TGTGCCAGCAGTCCCCTAGCGGGGGGCAGTGCAGATACGCAGTATTTT

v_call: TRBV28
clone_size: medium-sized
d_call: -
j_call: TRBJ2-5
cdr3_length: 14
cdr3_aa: CASRQIGQLGTQYF
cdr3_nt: TGTGCCAGCAGACAAATTGGACAGCTTGGGACCCAGTACTTC

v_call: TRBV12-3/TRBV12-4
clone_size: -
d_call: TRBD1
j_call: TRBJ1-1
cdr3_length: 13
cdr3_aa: CASKPTGVTEAFF
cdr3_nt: TGTGCCAGCAAACCGACAGGGGTCACTGAAGCTTTCTTT

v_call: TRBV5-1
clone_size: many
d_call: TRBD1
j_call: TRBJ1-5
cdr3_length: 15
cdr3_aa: CASSLGQGTGQPQHF
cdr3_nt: TGCGCCAGCAGCTTGGGACAGGGGACTGGTCAGCCCCAGCATTTT

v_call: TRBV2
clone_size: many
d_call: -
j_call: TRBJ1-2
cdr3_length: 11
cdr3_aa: CASRDLSGYTF
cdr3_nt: TGTGCCAGCCGGGACCTAAGCGGCTACACCTTC

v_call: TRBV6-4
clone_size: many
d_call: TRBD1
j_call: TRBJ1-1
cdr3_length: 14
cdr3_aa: CASRDWTGSTEAFF
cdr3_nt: TGTGCCAGCAGAGATTGGACAGGGAGCACTGAAGCTTTCTTT

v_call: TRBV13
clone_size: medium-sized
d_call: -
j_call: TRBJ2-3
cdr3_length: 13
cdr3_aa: CASSLGLTDTQYF
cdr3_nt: TGTGCCAGCAGCTTAGGCCTAACAGATACGCAGTATTTT

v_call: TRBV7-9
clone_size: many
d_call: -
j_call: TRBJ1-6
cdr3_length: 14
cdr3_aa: CASSHGQLNSPLHF
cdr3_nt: TGTGCCAGCAGCCATGGACAGCTCAATTCACCCCTCCACTTT

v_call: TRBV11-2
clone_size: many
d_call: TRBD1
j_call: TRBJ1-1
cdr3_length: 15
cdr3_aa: CASSPLRGMNTEAFF
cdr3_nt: TGTGCCAGCAGCCCCCTCAGGGGGATGAACACTGAAGCTTTCTTT

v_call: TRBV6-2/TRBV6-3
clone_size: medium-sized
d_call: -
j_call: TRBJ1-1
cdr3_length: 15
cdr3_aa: CASRFPTGFNTEAFF
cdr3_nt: TGTGCCAGCAGGTTCCCAACCGGATTTAACACTGAAGCTTTCTTT

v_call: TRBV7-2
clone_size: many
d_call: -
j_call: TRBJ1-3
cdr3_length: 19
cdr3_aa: CASSLASRKDSLSGNTIYF
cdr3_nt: TGTGCCAGCAGCTTAGCGTCGCGGAAGGACAGCCTCTCTGGAAACACCATATATTTT

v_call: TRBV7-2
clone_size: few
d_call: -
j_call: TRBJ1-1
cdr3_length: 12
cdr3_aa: CASGTTNTEAFF
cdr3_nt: TGTGCCAGCGGGACAACGAACACTGAAGCTTTCTTT

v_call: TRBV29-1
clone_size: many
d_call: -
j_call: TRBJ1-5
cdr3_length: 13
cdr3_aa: CSVWGGGNQPQHF
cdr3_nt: TGCAGCGTATGGGGTGGGGGCAATCAGCCCCAGCATTTT

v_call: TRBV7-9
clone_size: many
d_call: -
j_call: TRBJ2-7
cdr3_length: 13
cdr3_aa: CASSSPGQGRQYF
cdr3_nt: TGTGCCAGCAGCTCCCCGGGGCAGGGGAGGCAGTACTTC

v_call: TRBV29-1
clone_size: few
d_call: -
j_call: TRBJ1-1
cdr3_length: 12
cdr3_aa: CSVWVPGAEAFF
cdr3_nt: TGCAGCGTTTGGGTCCCGGGAGCTGAAGCTTTCTTT

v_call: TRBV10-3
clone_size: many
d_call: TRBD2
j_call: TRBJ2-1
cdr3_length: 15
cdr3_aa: CAMSVGTSGYNEQFF
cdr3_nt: TGTGCCATGTCCGTTGGGACTAGCGGCTACAATGAGCAGTTCTTC

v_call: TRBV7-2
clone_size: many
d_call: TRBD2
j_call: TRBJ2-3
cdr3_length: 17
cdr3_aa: CASSLGSAGGRSDTQYF
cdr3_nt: TGTGCCAGCAGCTTAGGTTCAGCGGGGGGGCGGTCAGATACGCAGTATTTT

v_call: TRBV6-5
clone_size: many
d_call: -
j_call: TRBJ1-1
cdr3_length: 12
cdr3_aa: CASNKQGYEAFF
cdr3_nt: TGTGCCAGCAACAAACAGGGTTACGAAGCTTTCTTT

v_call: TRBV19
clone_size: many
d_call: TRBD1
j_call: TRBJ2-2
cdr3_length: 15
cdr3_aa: CASSKTGLISGELFF
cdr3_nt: TGTGCCAGTAGTAAGACAGGGCTTATCTCCGGGGAGCTGTTTTTT

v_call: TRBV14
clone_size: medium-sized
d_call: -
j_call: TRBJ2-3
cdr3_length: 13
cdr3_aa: CASSQDPTYTQYF
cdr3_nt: TGTGCCAGCAGCCAAGATCCGACTTATACGCAGTATTTT

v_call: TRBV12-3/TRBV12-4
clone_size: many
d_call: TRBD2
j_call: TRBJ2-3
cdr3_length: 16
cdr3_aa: CASSLGLAGGTDTQYF
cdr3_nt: TGTGCCAGCAGTTTGGGGCTAGCGGGGGGAACAGATACGCAGTATTTT

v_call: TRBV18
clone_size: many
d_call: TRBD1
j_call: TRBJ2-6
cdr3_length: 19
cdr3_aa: CASSPLPTGGHSGANVLTF
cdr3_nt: TGTGCCAGCTCACCACTACCGACAGGGGGCCACTCTGGGGCCAACGTCCTGACTTTC

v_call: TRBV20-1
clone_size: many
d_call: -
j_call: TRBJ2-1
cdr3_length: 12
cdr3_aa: CSAGDGYNEQFF
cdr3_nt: TGCAGTGCCGGGGACGGGTACAATGAGCAGTTCTTC

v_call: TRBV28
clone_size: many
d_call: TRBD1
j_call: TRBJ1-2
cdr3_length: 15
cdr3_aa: CASYSGQGMAYGYTF
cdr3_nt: TGTGCCAGTTACTCGGGACAGGGGATGGCCTATGGCTACACCTTC

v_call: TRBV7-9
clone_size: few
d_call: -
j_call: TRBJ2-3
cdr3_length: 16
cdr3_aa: CASSLAGIPFTDTQYF
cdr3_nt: TGTGCCAGCAGCCTTGCAGGGATCCCATTCACAGATACGCAGTATTTT

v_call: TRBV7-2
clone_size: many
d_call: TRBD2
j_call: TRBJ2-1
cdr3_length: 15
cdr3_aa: CASSLERGVYNEQFF
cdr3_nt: TGTGCCAGCAGCTTAGAACGGGGGGTGTACAATGAGCAGTTCTTC

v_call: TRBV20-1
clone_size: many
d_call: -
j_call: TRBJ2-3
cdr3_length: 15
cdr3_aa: CSAGTGRAFGDTQYF
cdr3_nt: TGCAGTGCTGGCACAGGGAGGGCCTTCGGGGATACGCAGTATTTT

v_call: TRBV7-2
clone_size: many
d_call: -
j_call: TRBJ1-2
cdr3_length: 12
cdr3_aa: CASSISGYGYTF
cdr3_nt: TGTGCCAGCAGCATCAGTGGTTATGGCTACACCTTC

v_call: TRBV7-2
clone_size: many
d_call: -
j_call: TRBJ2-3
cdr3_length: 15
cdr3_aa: CASSLGPGDTDTQYF
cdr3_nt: TGTGCCAGCAGCTTAGGACCCGGGGACACAGATACGCAGTATTTT

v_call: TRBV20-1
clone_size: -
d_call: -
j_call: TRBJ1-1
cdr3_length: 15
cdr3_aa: CSARDLSREVTEAFF
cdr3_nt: TGCAGTGCTAGAGATCTTTCCAGGGAGGTCACTGAAGCTTTCTTT